One and the same sample provided the 15 T cell receptor beta chains below, sequenced in a study of radiotherapy plus CTLA-4 blockade in lung cancer. Clones were read by immunoSEQ multiplex PCR, and TCRdb kept only the in-frame ones, dropping some. Of 85,000 to 90,000 clones listed, more than 75% are singletons. Sequences were derived from peripheral blood, sampled from a patient treated with radiotherapy plus ipilimumab. These receptors all stem from a human donor with non-small cell lung cancer that progressed on radiotherapy plus ipilimumab.

The chain links TRBV5-1 to TRBJ2-5; 10 nucleotides match TRBD2. The CDR3 has 13 residues. V dropped 5 bases and J dropped 3; count of bases not matched to a gene: 1. The V gene's germline CDR1 is SGHRS and CDR2 YFSETQ. CDR3 in amino acids: CASSTSGEETQYF. DNA for the CDR3: TGCGCCAGCAGTACTAGCGGGGAAGAGACCCAGTACTTC.

In its sample, this clone was seen once. V and J are TRBV5-4 and TRBJ2-5, with 12 bases aligning to TRBD2. V gave up 5 bases and J gave up 4 bases; unmatched junction bases: 6. Germline V gives CDR1 SGHNT, CDR2 YYREEE (reference sequence). The CDR3 totals 15 residues. As DNA, the CDR3 is TGTGCCAGCAGTCCTAGCGGGAGGGCCCGAGAGACCCAGTACTTC. It encodes CASSPSGRARETQYF.

The chain carries TRBV19 and TRBJ2-5; 8 positions match TRBD1. Germline V gives CDR1 LNHDA, CDR2 SQIVND (reference sequence). This CDR3 is 15 amino acids long. The trim removed 2 bases at V and 5 bases at J, leaving 7 bases unmatched. CDR3 loop: CASSIIPGGGETQYF. As DNA, the CDR3 is TGTGCCAGTAGTATAATCCCAGGGGGCGGTGAGACCCAGTACTTC.

The chain links TRBV2 to TRBJ1-6; maybe TRBD1 (6 bases). The CDR3 spans 16 residues. Trimming took 4 bases from V and 9 from J, leaving 19 bases between them. The germline gives CDR1 SNHLY, CDR2 FYNNEI. The CDR3 is CASSVGGPGIGSPLHF. CDR3 bases: TGTGCCAGCAGTGTGGGGGGGCCAGGGATCGGTTCACCCCTCCACTTT. Using reference TRBV2 and TRBJ1-6 for the parts outside the CDR3, the full variable domain is EPEVTQTPSHQVTQMGQEVILRCVPISNHLYFYWYRQILGQKVEFLVSFYNNEISEKSEIFDDQFSVERPDGSNFTLKIRSTKLEDSAMYFCASSVGGPGIGSPLHFGNGTRLTVT.

This clone showed up just once. This rearrangement joins TRBV15 to TRBJ1-2; no firm D call. V gave up 3 bases and J gave up 3 bases, with 14 bases separating them. The germline gives CDR1 LNHNV, CDR2 YYDKDF (reference sequence). The CDR3 runs to 15 residues. The CDR3 sequence: CATSRGAGVYYGYTF. The CDR3 DNA sequence: TGTGCCACCAGCAGGGGCGCGGGCGTCTACTATGGCTACACCTTC.

The chain employs TRBV5-1 and TRBJ2-7; 7 positions match TRBD1. The CDR3 runs 14 residues. CDR1 is SGHRS, CDR2 YFSETQ, per germline. The ends lost 4 bases at V and 2 bases at J; junction bases unmatched: 6. DNA of the CDR3: TGCGCCAGCAGCAAACAGGGGATTGCCTACGAGCAGTACTTC. Its translation: CASSKQGIAYEQYF.

The chain carries TRBV15 and TRBJ1-2; D unclear. CDR3 length equals 12 residues. V lost 2 bases and J 7 bases, leaving 8 bases between the germline ends. Germline assignment: CDR1 LNHNV and CDR2 YYDKDF (reference sequence). The CDR3 sequence: CATSRQEAGYTF. DNA of the CDR3: TGTGCCACCAGCAGACAGGAGGCTGGCTACACCTTC.

This chain joins TRBV5-5 and TRBJ2-5; no clear D gene. The CDR3 contains 15 residues. The germline V gene has CDR1 SGHKS and CDR2 YYEKEE (reference sequence). Trimming took off 2 bases at V and 1 base at J, with 12 bases between the two ends. The CDR3 DNA reads TGTGCCAGCAGCTTAACATCTGTACTCCAAGAGACCCAGTACTTC. This gives the protein CASSLTSVLQETQYF.

There are a few counts of this clone. The junction and the germline gene differ at one end; a read error may be behind it. The gene calls are TRBV5-8 and TRBJ1-2; possibly TRBD1 for D (5 bases). The CDR3 has 13 residues. The germline gives CDR1 SGHTS, CDR2 YDEGEE. CDR3 DNA sequence: TGTGCCAGCACCTTGTGGGGGGACTATGGCTACACCTTC. This translates into CASTLWGDYGYTF.

A remark on this clone: The identical CDR3 is also encoded by other nucleotide sequences in the sample. V usage is TRBV5-6 and J usage is TRBJ2-5; D may be TRBD1 (5 bases). Germline V gene lookup returns CDR1 SGHDT and CDR2 YYEEEE. Deletions cut 0 bases from V and 3 bases from J, with 9 bases between. CDR3 length: 14 residues. The CDR3 nucleotides read TGTGCCAGCAGCTTGGGGGCAGGGAAAGAGACCCAGTACTTC. Its translation is CASSLGAGKETQYF.

V gene TRBV29-1 combines with J gene TRBJ1-1; no firm D call. Germline CDR1 SQVTM, CDR2 ANQGSEA. The CDR3 has 14 residues. V dropped 4 bases and J dropped 1 base, with 13 bases sitting between them. The CDR3 sequence is CSVVPGTANTEAFF. DNA of the CDR3: TGCAGCGTTGTCCCTGGTACGGCGAACACTGAAGCTTTCTTT. The complete variable domain, with remaining parts taken from reference TRBV29-1 and TRBJ1-1, reads SAVISQKPSRDICQRGTSLTIQCQVDSQVTMMFWYRQQPGQSLTLIATANQGSEATYESGFVIDKFPISRPNLTFSTLTVSNMSPEDSSIYLCSVVPGTANTEAFFGQGTRLTVV.

The V gene is TRBV5-1, the J gene TRBJ2-5; 9 nucleotides line up with TRBD2. Germline V CDR1 and CDR2: SGHRS, YFSETQ. This CDR3 has 14 amino acids. After removal of 2 bases from V and 5 bases from J, the junction contained 4 bases not matched to a gene. The CDR3 protein is CASSLAGGWETQYF. The CDR3 nucleotides are TGCGCCAGCAGCTTAGCGGGAGGTTGGGAGACCCAGTACTTC.

The chain is built from TRBV29-1 and TRBJ1-1; 9 nucleotides line up with TRBD1. Germline CDR1 and CDR2: SQVTM and ANQGSEA. This CDR3 is built from 15 residues. J gave up 3 bases and V 3 bases, and 8 bases lay outside the gene matches. CDR3 coding DNA: TGCAGCGTTGAGGACAGGGGCTCGGGGGACACTGAAGCTTTCTTT. Residues: CSVEDRGSGDTEAFF.

The chain links TRBV4-1 to TRBJ1-5, with D possibly being TRBD1 (5 bases). The germline V gene encodes CDR1 MGHRA and CDR2 YSYEKL. The CDR3 has 16 amino acids. The germline V and J ends were trimmed by 0 bases and 2 bases, with 11 bases remaining between them. The CDR3 bases are TGCGCCAGCAGCCAAGACGGGGGTCGAGGCAATCAGCCCCAGCATTTT. Amino acid sequence: CASSQDGGRGNQPQHF.

Remarks on this clone: Other DNA sequences of this sample code for an identical CDR3. The chain carries TRBV7-3 and TRBJ2-2; 8 bases are shared with TRBD2. CDR1 is SGHTA and CDR2 is FQGTGA in the germline V gene. The CDR3 covers 15 residues. V lost 5 bases and J lost 0; bases outside the gene matches: 2. For the CDR3, the DNA is TGTGCCAGCAGCCCGGGACTAGCGAACACCGGGGAGCTGTTTTTT. The encoded protein is CASSPGLANTGELFF.